Shown below are 9 T cell receptor beta chains from a single sample sequenced in a study of a mutant IDH1 vaccine in newly diagnosed glioma. Time point noted: week 11, during vaccination. The investigators gave 300 ug of mutant IDH1 20-mer peptide in each vaccine dose, together with topical imiquimod. Repertoires were generated with immunoSEQ multiplex PCR, while TCRdb's copy carries only in-frame clones and drops some. The table records around 57,000 clones, about nine tenths of them present only once. The antigens these receptors bind are not known. The sample was PBMCs, taken from a glioma patient whose treatment included an IDH1 peptide vaccine. All receptors come from a man aged 35 to 55 with glioma.

This clone is a singleton in its sample. This chain links TRBV7-9 with TRBJ2-2, with a possible D match to TRBD1 (5 bases). The V gene lost 3 bases and the J gene lost 7 bases, with 12 bases spanning the gap. The germline CDR1 and CDR2 sequences are SEHNR and FQNEAQ (reference sequence). The CDR3 spans 14 residues. The CDR3 region is CASSLIPGLGELFF. CDR3 nucleotides: TGTGCCAGCAGCTTGATCCCAGGGCTCGGGGAGCTGTTTTTT. The variable domain in full, completed from reference TRBV7-9 and TRBJ2-2, reads DTGVSQNPRHKITKRGQNVTFRCDPISEHNRLYWYRQTLGQGPEFLTYFQNEAQLEKSRLLSDRFSAERPKGSFSTLEIQRTEQGDSAMYLCASSLIPGLGELFFGEGSRLTVL.

CDR3 protein: CASSTAGGELFF. CDR3 coding DNA: TGTGCCAGCAGTACCGCTGGCGGGGAGCTGTTTTTT. The chain links TRBV28 to TRBJ2-2; no firm D call. V shed 5 bases and J shed 7 bases, with 8 bases lying between them. This CDR3 has 12 amino acids. Per germline, CDR1 MDHEN and CDR2 SYDVKM.

The gene calls are TRBV7-9 and TRBJ2-7; a weak D match, TRBD2 (5 bases). The CDR3 covers 14 residues. Between the trimmed V and J ends, which lost 4 bases and 2 bases, there was a span of 12 bases. Germline V gives CDR1 SEHNR, CDR2 FQNEAQ (reference sequence). CDR3 nucleotide sequence: TGTGCCAGCAGCTGGGCAGGAGGCACCTACGAGCAGTACTTC. Protein product: CASSWAGGTYEQYF.

The chain uses TRBV6-1 and TRBJ2-4; D is ambiguous. The CDR3 totals 15 residues. Trimming cost V 3 bases and J 1 base, with 10 bases left between them. The germline gives CDR1 MNHNS, CDR2 SASEGT. CDR3 protein: CASSDTGEAKNIQYF. The CDR3, as DNA: TGTGCCAGCAGTGATACTGGTGAGGCCAAAAACATTCAGTACTTC.

The chain combines TRBV9 with TRBJ1-2; 9 positions match TRBD1. V was pared by 4 bases and J by 8 bases, with 15 bases of the junction left unmatched. The CDR3 loop spans 16 amino acids. CDR1 is SGDLS, CDR2 YYNGEE, per germline. CDR3: CASSPPGQGKGGGYTF. The CDR3 nucleotides are TGTGCCAGCAGCCCCCCCGGACAGGGGAAAGGGGGCGGCTACACCTTC.

J is TRBJ2-3 and V is TRBV21-1. TRBV21-1 is termed a pseudogene. This CDR3 contains 18 residues. The CDR3 DNA follows: TGTGCCAGCAGCAAAGTTACTGGCCCTCCCTTTAGTGCAGATACGCAGTATTTT. This translates into CASSKVTGPPFSADTQYF.

The chain combines TRBV15 with TRBJ2-7, with TRBD1 matching over 9 bases. V trimming: 2 bases; J trimming: 5 bases; junction bases outside the gene matches: 7. The germline CDR1 and CDR2 sequences are LNHNV and YYDKDF (reference sequence). This CDR3 comprises 15 residues. The CDR3 DNA is TGTGCCACCAGCAGACTGGGACAGGGAAGGAACGAGCAGTACGTC. Translation: CATSRLGQGRNEQYV.

The CDR3 is CASSPGQGSSYEQYV. DNA of the CDR3: TGTGCCAGCAGTCCGGGACAGGGGAGCTCCTACGAGCAGTACGTC. The chain uses TRBV6-5 and TRBJ2-7, with 10 bases aligning to TRBD1. With 5 bases clipped from V and 0 bases from J, the junction kept 4 bases outside the gene matches. The CDR3 is 15 amino acids. Germline loops: CDR1 MNHEY, CDR2 SVGAGI.

The chain links TRBV18 to TRBJ2-1; 8 positions agree with TRBD2. From germline, CDR1 is KGHSH and CDR2 LQKENI. V lost 6 bases and J lost 5; bases outside the gene matches: 9. There are 15 residues in the CDR3. The chain's CDR3 is CASSPSGRGDNEQFF. The CDR3 DNA follows: TGTGCCAGCTCGCCCAGCGGGAGAGGGGACAATGAGCAGTTCTTC.